The 30 T cell receptor beta chains given below trace back to one sample, sequenced in a study of blood T cell repertoires in COVID-19. The method was immunoSEQ multiplex PCR; TCRdb's version includes in-frame clones alone and lacks a portion of them. The sample yields 300,000 to 400,000 clones, about nine tenths seen once. Sequenced material: peripheral blood. The receptor set was obtained from an older woman with COVID-19, enrolled during active disease.

The chain combines TRBV14 with TRBJ1-4; TRBD1 agrees at 7 bases. Looked up from germline, CDR1 is SGHDN and CDR2 is FVKESK. The CDR3 contains 18 residues. The V gene end was trimmed by 4 bases and the J gene end by 4 bases; junction bases not matched to a gene: 15. CDR3 residues: CASSRLPQQGWGNEKLFF. In DNA, the CDR3 is TGTGCCAGCAGCCGCCTCCCTCAACAGGGGTGGGGTAATGAAAAACTGTTTTTT. Together with reference TRBV14 and TRBJ1-4, the CDR3 gives the full variable domain: EAGVTQFPSHSVIEKGQTVTLRCDPISGHDNLYWYRRVMGKEIKFLLHFVKESKQDESGMPNNRFLAERTGGTYSTLKVQPAELEDSGVYFCASSRLPQQGWGNEKLFFGSGTQLSVL.

V gene TRBV4-1 combines with J gene TRBJ1-1, with TRBD1 matching over 7 bases. Germline loops: CDR1 MGHRA, CDR2 YSYEKL. CDR3 length: 14 amino acids. V lost 3 bases, J lost 8 bases, and 9 bases stayed unmatched. The chain's CDR3 is CASSQLPVTGEAFF. The CDR3, as DNA: TGCGCCAGCAGCCAGCTACCAGTGACAGGGGAAGCTTTCTTT.

The chain couples TRBV13 to TRBJ2-2; TRBD1 aligns across 7 bases. This CDR3 spans 15 amino acids. The J segment lost 0 bases and the V segment lost 7 bases, leaving 5 bases of the junction unmatched. Germline lookup yields CDR1 PRHDT and CDR2 FYEKMQ (reference sequence). In nucleotides, the CDR3 is TGTGCCAGCACCCAGGGGGTATCGAACACCGGGGAGCTGTTTTTT. Translation gives CASTQGVSNTGELFF.

This clone was detected only once. The rearrangement joins TRBV5-1 to TRBJ1-1, with 8 bases lining up with TRBD1. The V and J ends lost 3 bases and 3 bases, in that order; junction bases with no gene match: 4. Per germline, CDR1 SGHRS and CDR2 YFSETQ. The CDR3 contains 14 residues. This CDR3 is CASSSTGEYTEAFF. CDR3 DNA sequence: TGCGCCAGCAGCTCGACAGGGGAATACACTGAAGCTTTCTTT.

The chain recombines TRBV10-2 with TRBJ1-1; no clear D gene. This CDR3 contains 16 residues. V was shortened by 3 bases and J by 6 bases, with 20 bases between the two germline ends. Germline V gene data show CDR1 as WSHSY and CDR2 as SAAADI. Here the CDR3 reads CASSELEVRRAAEAFF. Here the CDR3 DNA reads TGCGCCAGCAGTGAACTCGAGGTCAGGAGGGCCGCTGAAGCTTTCTTT.

The CDR3 DNA sequence: TGCGCCAGCAGTGAGTCGACGTCCTACGGGAAAGCTTTCTTT. This encodes CASSESTSYGKAFF. The chain uses TRBV10-2 and TRBJ1-1; D unclear. V dropped 0 bases and J dropped 9 bases, with 14 bases sitting between them. Germline V lookup: CDR1 WSHSY, CDR2 SAAADI. The CDR3 is made up of 14 amino acids.

Here the CDR3 reads CASSTRGTGPYEQYF. DNA of the CDR3: TGTGCCAGCAGCACGAGAGGGACAGGACCCTACGAGCAGTACTTC. The genes are TRBV13 and TRBJ2-7, with 8 bases aligning to TRBD1. The V and J ends lost 5 bases and 2 bases, in that order; junction bases with no gene match: 8. Germline CDR1 reads PRHDT; CDR2 reads FYEKMQ (reference sequence). The length of the CDR3 is 15 residues.

The chain combines TRBV7-9 with TRBJ1-6, with TRBD1 as a possible D gene (6 bases). V was clipped by 5 bases and J by 6 bases, with 8 bases between them. CDR1 is SEHNR, CDR2 FQNEAQ, per germline (reference sequence). The CDR3 is made up of 13 amino acids. The DNA for the CDR3 is TGTGCCAGCAGCCTGGACAGTAATTCACCCCTCCACTTT. As protein: CASSLDSNSPLHF. The variable domain in full, completed from reference TRBV7-9 and TRBJ1-6, reads DTGVSQNPRHKITKRGQNVTFRCDPISEHNRLYWYRQTLGQGPEFLTYFQNEAQLEKSRLLSDRFSAERPKGSFSTLEIQRTEQGDSAMYLCASSLDSNSPLHFGNGTRLTVT.

The genes are TRBV4-3 and TRBJ2-2; 9 bases align to TRBD2. Trimming removed 1 base from V and 5 bases from J; junction bases left unmatched: 5. Looked up from germline, CDR1 is LGHNA and CDR2 is YSLEER. CDR3 length: 16 residues. CDR3 nucleotide sequence: TGCGCCAGCAGCCAAGCGACTAGCGGTGGGACCGGGGAGCTGTTTTTT. This codes for CASSQATSGGTGELFF.

This chain's CDR3 is CASSRQYYNSPLHF. Written as DNA, the CDR3 is TGTGCCAGCAGTCGACAGTACTATAATTCACCCCTCCACTTT. The chain couples TRBV6-5 to TRBJ1-6; D is perhaps TRBD1 (5 bases). Germline V lookup: CDR1 MNHEY, CDR2 SVGAGI. The CDR3 has 14 residues. V lost 5 bases and J lost 3, with 8 bases in between.

The chain joins TRBV12-5 to TRBJ2-1; 9 bases align to TRBD2. CDR1 LGHNT and CDR2 FRNRAP come from the germline V gene. V gave up 2 bases and J gave up 5 bases; unmatched junction bases: 7. The CDR3 loop spans 16 amino acids. This CDR3 is CASGLPGLASHNEQFF. DNA of the CDR3: TGTGCTAGTGGTTTGCCAGGACTAGCGTCCCACAATGAGCAGTTCTTC.

The chain recombines TRBV11-2 with TRBJ1-1, with a possible D match to TRBD1 (5 bases). CDR1 and CDR2 (germline): SGHAT, FQNNGV. Trimming stripped 5 bases from V and 1 base from J, with 14 bases between. The CDR3 runs 15 residues. This CDR3 is CASSIRQSWNTEAFF. CDR3 DNA sequence: TGTGCCAGCAGCATAAGACAGTCCTGGAACACTGAAGCTTTCTTT.

V is TRBV27 and J is TRBJ2-3, with 9 bases aligning to TRBD2. The germline V gene has CDR1 MNHEY and CDR2 SMNVEV (reference sequence). This CDR3 spans 15 amino acids. The trim removed 3 bases at V and 2 bases at J, leaving 3 bases unmatched. CDR3 sequence: CASSFLAGPTDTQYF. The CDR3 DNA is TGTGCCAGCAGTTTCCTAGCGGGGCCCACAGATACGCAGTATTTT.

The chain uses TRBV6-6 and TRBJ1-1; TRBD1 agrees at 7 bases. The CDR3 runs to 14 residues. V was clipped by 5 bases and J by 5 bases; unmatched bases: 8. Germline CDR1 and CDR2: MNHNY and SVGAGI (reference sequence). The CDR3 coding sequence is TGTGCCAGCAGTAGACAGGGAAGTTTTACTGAAGCTTTCTTT. It is translated as CASSRQGSFTEAFF.

The V and J genes are TRBV6-5 and TRBJ1-6; D might be TRBD1 (6 bases). V lost 6 bases and J lost 10, with 13 bases in between. This CDR3 contains 13 residues. Germline V CDR1 and CDR2: MNHEY, SVGAGI. The CDR3 loop reads CASSKEGGSPLHF. As DNA, the CDR3 is TGTGCCAGCAGCAAAGAGGGGGGGTCACCCCTCCACTTT.

The chain has TRBV5-1 and TRBJ2-5, with a possible D match to TRBD2 (5 bases). This CDR3 contains 14 residues. CDR1 and CDR2 from the germline V gene are SGHRS and YFSETQ. V was cut by 0 bases and J by 4 bases, with 10 bases left in between. DNA for the CDR3: TGCGCCAGCAGCTTGGAATTGAGGGTAGAGACCCAGTACTTC. This codes for CASSLELRVETQYF.

The V call is TRBV27, the J call TRBJ2-3, with D possibly TRBD2 on 5 matching bases. Trimming left V 8 bases short and J 3 bases short, with 18 bases between. The CDR3 sequence is 15 residues long. In germline, CDR1 is MNHEY, CDR2 SMNVEV (reference sequence). The CDR3 region is CASHIAGGGTDTQYF. The CDR3 region has the DNA TGTGCCAGCCACATCGCGGGTGGTGGGACAGATACGCAGTATTTT.

V is TRBV29-1 and J is TRBJ1-1, with 7 bases lining up with TRBD1. V lost 5 bases and J lost 4; bases outside the gene matches: 10. This CDR3 contains 14 residues. Germline lookup yields CDR1 SQVTM and CDR2 ANQGSEA. The CDR3 sequence: CSVRAGGISTEAFF. CDR3 sequence (DNA): TGCAGCGTTCGGGCAGGGGGTATAAGCACTGAAGCTTTCTTT.

V and J are TRBV11-2 and TRBJ1-3; TRBD1 agrees at 7 bases. The CDR3 is made up of 15 amino acids. Germline V gene sequence: CDR1 SGHAT, CDR2 FQNNGV. Germline trimming cut 5 bases from V and 5 bases from J; bases unmatched to any gene: 9. In nucleotides, the CDR3 is TGTGCCAGCAGCCTCGGGACAGCTCCCCGAAACACCATATATTTT. Its translation: CASSLGTAPRNTIYF.

This chain joins TRBV28 and TRBJ2-7; the D gene is possibly TRBD2 (6 bases). V lost 2 bases and J lost 6, with 11 bases in between. The CDR3 loop spans 13 amino acids. Per germline, CDR1 MDHEN and CDR2 SYDVKM. This chain's CDR3 is CASSLRESTEQYF. Written as DNA, the CDR3 is TGTGCCAGCAGTTTACGGGAGTCCACCGAGCAGTACTTC.

This clone has just a few counts. CDR3 nucleotide sequence: TGTGCCAGCAGCCTGGACAGTTCCAAAAACACTGAAGCTTTCTTT. Translation: CASSLDSSKNTEAFF. J is TRBJ1-1 and V is TRBV5-4; tentatively, D is TRBD1 (6 bases). This CDR3 is 15 amino acids long. In germline, CDR1 is SGHNT, CDR2 YYREEE (reference sequence). V lost 4 bases, J lost 2 bases, and 15 bases lay in between.

This sequence joins TRBV6-1 and TRBJ1-2; 9 nucleotides match TRBD1. CDR1 and CDR2 from the germline V gene are MNHNS and SASEGT. After removal of 2 bases from V and 8 bases from J, the junction contained 9 bases not matched to a gene. CDR3 length: 15 amino acids. The CDR3 region is CASSEWEWTGEGYTF. The DNA for the CDR3 is TGTGCCAGCAGTGAATGGGAATGGACAGGGGAGGGCTACACCTTC.

The chain couples TRBV28 to TRBJ2-7; maybe TRBD2 (5 bases). This CDR3 comprises 14 residues. With 1 base removed from V and 8 bases from J, the gap between germline ends came to 15 bases. CDR1 and CDR2 (germline): MDHEN, SYDVKM. This CDR3 is CASSLYSGVEKQYF. CDR3 nucleotides: TGTGCCAGCAGTTTATACAGCGGAGTCGAGAAGCAGTACTTC.

J is TRBJ1-1 and V is TRBV5-6; D perhaps matches TRBD1 (5 bases). The V gene's germline CDR1 is SGHDT and CDR2 YYEEEE. The V end was cut by 1 base, the J end by 4 bases, with 8 bases between. The CDR3 has 13 residues. As DNA, the CDR3 is TGTGCCAGCAGCTTGAGGGGAGGCACTGAAGCTTTCTTT. It yields the protein CASSLRGGTEAFF.

This chain joins TRBV6-5 and TRBJ1-5, with TRBD1 matching over 11 bases. The germline V gene has CDR1 MNHEY and CDR2 SVGAGI. V shed 7 bases, J shed 6 bases, and the junction held 8 bases outside the gene matches. This CDR3 is 15 amino acids long. CDR3 DNA sequence: TGTGCCAGCACCCTGGACAGGGGGCCCCGTCAGCCCCAGCATTTT. Translated, it gives CASTLDRGPRQPQHF.

The V and J genes are TRBV6-2 or TRBV6-3 and TRBJ1-5; tentatively, D is TRBD1 (6 bases). Trimming took off 2 bases at V and 1 base at J, with 9 bases between the two ends. The CDR3 extends over 15 amino acids. Per germline, CDR1 MNHEY and CDR2 SVGEGT. The DNA of the CDR3 is TGTGCCAGCAGTTACCTCGGACAGAGCAATCAGCCCCAGCATTTT. Translating gives CASSYLGQSNQPQHF.

V and J are TRBV24-1 and TRBJ1-2; possibly TRBD1 for D (5 bases). The CDR3 runs 15 residues. The germline CDR1 and CDR2 sequences are KGHDR and SFDVKD. Deletions cut 3 bases from V and 8 bases from J, with 18 bases between. CDR3 region: CATSDQLRAYRGYTF. In DNA form, the CDR3 reads TGTGCCACCAGTGATCAACTTAGGGCGTACAGGGGCTACACCTTC.

The rearrangement uses TRBV4-1 and TRBJ1-3, with 7 bases matching TRBD1. CDR3 length: 16 amino acids. Trimming removed 4 bases from V and 0 bases from J; junction bases left unmatched: 6. Germline CDR1 is MGHRA and CDR2 is YSYEKL. CDR3 residues: CASSPRQGSSGNTIYF. In DNA form, the CDR3 reads TGCGCCAGCAGCCCCAGACAGGGAAGCTCTGGAAACACCATATATTTT.

V usage is TRBV6-6 and J usage is TRBJ1-1; 9 bases agree with TRBD1. The CDR3 is 15 amino acids. CDR1 and CDR2 from the germline V gene are MNHNY and SVGAGI (reference sequence). The junction had 8 bases not matched to a gene; V was cut back by 5 bases and J by 4 bases. The CDR3: CASSQLPGQGTEAFF. CDR3 sequence (DNA): TGTGCCAGCAGTCAGCTGCCGGGACAGGGCACTGAAGCTTTCTTT.

The chain carries TRBV28 and TRBJ1-1; tentative D call: TRBD1 (5 bases). In germline, CDR1 is MDHEN, CDR2 SYDVKM. This CDR3 is 15 amino acids long. V lost 5 bases to trimming and J lost 1 base, with 14 bases between them. This CDR3 is CASSTPGSANTEAFF. For the CDR3, the DNA is TGTGCCAGCAGTACCCCAGGGTCAGCGAACACTGAAGCTTTCTTT.